Each of the 28 T cell receptor beta chains below was sequenced from the same sample in a study of cytomegalovirus exposure and HLA in healthy donors. The repertoire was sequenced with immunoSEQ multiplex PCR; TCRdb's copy has only in-frame clones and lacks some. The sample yields tens of thousands of clones, around 95% seen once. The sequenced sample consisted of PBMCs. Receptor source: a man younger than 30 in good health and CMV-seropositive.

This clone was observed once. The V call is TRBV18, the J call TRBJ2-5, with TRBD2 identical over 10 bases. The CDR3 sequence is 18 residues long. Germline V gene sequence: CDR1 KGHSH, CDR2 LQKENI. V gave up 2 bases and J gave up 5 bases; unmatched junction bases: 14. CDR3 in amino acids: CASSPFASGGAQFETQYF. CDR3 nucleotide sequence: TGTGCCAGCTCACCATTTGCCAGCGGGGGGGCCCAGTTTGAGACCCAGTACTTC.

CDR3: CASSTRLAGGPREETQYF. The CDR3, as DNA: TGTGCCAGTAGTACACGACTAGCGGGAGGGCCGCGGGAAGAGACCCAGTACTTC. The chain joins TRBV19 to TRBJ2-5, with 14 bases identical to TRBD2. V dropped 4 bases and J dropped 3; count of bases not matched to a gene: 10. This CDR3 region has 18 residues. Germline loops: CDR1 LNHDA, CDR2 SQIVND (reference sequence).

Turning to this clone: At one end, the junction sequence differs from germline, possibly due to a read error. The chain uses TRBV7-7 and TRBJ2-1, with D perhaps matching TRBD1 (5 bases). The CDR3 covers 14 residues. Germline V lookup: CDR1 SSHAT, CDR2 FNYEAQ (reference sequence). The CDR3 region has the DNA TGTGCTAGCAGCCCAACAGGACCCCCCAATGAGCAGTTCTTC. This codes for CASSPTGPPNEQFF. Supplemented by reference TRBV7-7 and TRBJ2-1, the full variable domain reads GAGVSQSPRYKVTKRGQDVTLRCDPISSHATLYWYQQALGQGPEFLTYFNYEAQPDKSGLPSDRFSAERPEGSISTLTIQRTEQRDSAMYRCASSPTGPPNEQFFGPGTRLTVL.

This clone was detected a few times. This sequence joins TRBV11-2 and TRBJ1-5; 8 positions match TRBD1. Germline lookup yields CDR1 SGHAT and CDR2 FQNNGV. The length of the CDR3 is 16 residues. Unmatched junction bases numbered 11, after V lost 5 bases and J lost 5 bases. CDR3 sequence: CASSPQGGTGHQPQHF. CDR3 nucleotides: TGTGCCAGCAGCCCGCAAGGCGGGACAGGACATCAGCCCCAGCATTTT.

The chain couples TRBV6-5 to TRBJ1-2; TRBD1 is a possible D gene (6 bases). V was pared by 0 bases and J by 5 bases, with 13 bases between. Per the germline V gene, CDR1 is MNHEY and CDR2 is SVGAGI. The CDR3 length is 15 residues. The CDR3, as DNA: TGTGCCAGCAGTTACTCGGGGGACATCGGATATGGCTACACCTTC. Translation gives CASSYSGDIGYGYTF.

The V and J genes are TRBV28 and TRBJ1-6; possible D gene TRBD1, 5 bases. V dropped 2 bases and J dropped 9 bases, with 14 bases sitting between them. Germline V gene data show CDR1 as MDHEN and CDR2 as SYDVKM. The CDR3 is 15 amino acids. For the CDR3, the DNA is TGTGCCAGCAGTTTAGGGGCCCAAAAAGGTTCACCCCTCCACTTT. Residues: CASSLGAQKGSPLHF.

This rearrangement joins TRBV19 to TRBJ1-1, with D hard to call. The CDR3 totals 13 residues. Trimming pared 6 bases from V and 2 bases from J, leaving 10 bases between. Germline CDR1 LNHDA, CDR2 SQIVND (reference sequence). CDR3 protein: CASRSQVNTEAFF. The CDR3 DNA is TGTGCCAGTAGGTCCCAGGTTAACACTGAAGCTTTCTTT.

The rearrangement links TRBV9 to TRBJ2-1; TRBD1 matches at 7 bases. J was trimmed by 0 bases and V by 3 bases; bases with no gene match: 18. CDR1 is SGDLS, CDR2 YYNGEE, per germline. This CDR3 is built from 20 residues. The CDR3 coding sequence is TGTGCCAGCAGCGAGGGGGTACAGGGGTCCCACTCGAGCTCCTACAATGAGCAGTTCTTC. Translation: CASSEGVQGSHSSSYNEQFF.

V gene TRBV5-1 combines with J gene TRBJ1-5; TRBD1 might be the D (5 bases). The germline gives CDR1 SGHRS, CDR2 YFSETQ. Trimming took off 5 bases at V and 0 bases at J, with 9 bases between the two ends. This CDR3 is 14 amino acids long. The CDR3 region has the DNA TGCGCCAGCAGACCCGACAGTAGCAATCAGCCCCAGCATTTT. Translation: CASRPDSSNQPQHF.

This chain links TRBV28 with TRBJ1-1; D is unresolved. Trimming shortened V by 11 bases and J by 10 bases, and 17 bases separated the two germline ends. Germline V gene lookup returns CDR1 MDHEN and CDR2 SYDVKM. The CDR3 is 11 amino acids. DNA for the CDR3: TGTGCCGGCACCGGAAGGCGGGGAGCTTTCTTT. It codes for CAGTGRRGAFF.

The rearrangement links TRBV7-8 to TRBJ1-1; the match to TRBD1 covers 7 bases. Unmatched junction bases numbered 8, after V lost 4 bases and J lost 0 bases. Germline loops: CDR1 SGHVS, CDR2 FQNEAQ. The CDR3 has 16 amino acids. CDR3 protein: CASSSRQGILNTEAFF. CDR3 DNA sequence: TGTGCCAGCAGCTCCCGACAGGGAATCCTGAACACTGAAGCTTTCTTT.

The chain joins TRBV6-4 to TRBJ2-3, with TRBD2 matching 13 bases. Trimming at V came to 2 bases and at J to 2 bases, leaving 1 base not matched to a gene. Germline V lookup: CDR1 MRHNA, CDR2 SNTAGT. The CDR3 consists of 16 residues. As DNA, the CDR3 is TGTGCCAGCAGTGACACTAGCGGGGGGGCCACAGATACGCAGTATTTT. As protein: CASSDTSGGATDTQYF.

This clone has only one observation. The rearrangement uses TRBV5-1 and TRBJ2-5; 10 bases fit TRBD1. The CDR3 is 13 residues long. Germline assignment: CDR1 SGHRS and CDR2 YFSETQ. J lost 4 bases, V lost 3 bases, and 0 bases had no gene match. This CDR3 is CASSWTGGETQYF. The CDR3 nucleotides are TGCGCCAGCAGCTGGACAGGGGGAGAGACCCAGTACTTC.

This rearrangement joins TRBV2 to TRBJ1-6; D gene unclear. Germline V gene sequence: CDR1 SNHLY, CDR2 FYNNEI. Trimming pared 5 bases from V and 9 bases from J, leaving 11 bases between. The CDR3 contains 13 residues. The CDR3 DNA reads as TGTGCCAGCAGTCTCGACAAGTTTTCACCCCTCCACTTT. Amino acids: CASSLDKFSPLHF.

The chain is built from TRBV6-1 and TRBJ2-1, with D maybe TRBD2 (6 bases). Germline V gives CDR1 MNHNS, CDR2 SASEGT. The CDR3 has 17 amino acids. Deletions cut 4 bases from V and 4 bases from J, with 20 bases between. CDR3 in DNA: TGTGCCAGCAGTGTAGGATTTGGGGCGGGAAAATACAATGAGCAGTTCTTC. This encodes CASSVGFGAGKYNEQFF.

V usage is TRBV30 and J usage is TRBJ2-1; D is uncertain. Trimming pared 1 base from V and 7 bases from J, leaving 11 bases between. The CDR3 totals 13 residues. Germline lookup yields CDR1 GTSNPN and CDR2 SVGIG (reference sequence). CDR3 DNA: TGTGCCTGGAGTGAGTCCCTTGAGAATGAGCAGTTCTTC. This translates into CAWSESLENEQFF.

V gene TRBV5-5 combines with J gene TRBJ2-5, with 7 bases that match TRBD1. Germline trimming cut 6 bases from V and 5 bases from J; bases unmatched to any gene: 10. CDR3 size: 14 residues. Looked up from germline, CDR1 is SGHKS and CDR2 is YYEKEE (reference sequence). Here the CDR3 DNA reads TGTGCCAGCATCGAATCAGACAGGGCGGAGACCCAGTACTTC. Encoded protein: CASIESDRAETQYF.

This CDR3 reads CATSSAIGVGTEAFF. As DNA, the CDR3 is TGTGCCACCAGCAGTGCAATCGGGGTAGGCACTGAAGCTTTCTTT. This chain connects TRBV15 to TRBJ1-1; no definite D call. V was cut by 3 bases and J by 4 bases, with 15 bases left in between. The CDR3 has 15 amino acids. Germline loops: CDR1 LNHNV, CDR2 YYDKDF (reference sequence).

The rearrangement uses TRBV18 and TRBJ2-5; D is uncertain. Trimming took off 3 bases at V and 1 base at J, with 6 bases between the two ends. The germline CDR1 and CDR2 sequences are KGHSH and LQKENI. CDR3 size: 13 residues. The CDR3 nucleotides read TGTGCCAGCTCACCCTCCGTCCAAGAGACCCAGTACTTC. It is translated as CASSPSVQETQYF.

The chain links TRBV11-2 to TRBJ2-3; 10 bases align to TRBD1. Germline V gene lookup returns CDR1 SGHAT and CDR2 FQNNGV. V was clipped by 5 bases and J by 6 bases; unmatched bases: 11. The CDR3 spans 16 residues. CDR3 protein: CASSAIGRDRGDTQYF. As DNA, the CDR3 is TGTGCCAGCAGCGCTATTGGCAGGGACAGGGGTGATACGCAGTATTTT.

The chain links TRBV4-1 to TRBJ2-7, with 7 bases lining up with TRBD2. The CDR3 has 14 amino acids. The ends lost 5 bases at V and 4 bases at J; junction bases unmatched: 8. Germline-derived CDR1 and CDR2 are MGHRA and YSYEKL. The CDR3 region is CASSYGRADYEQYF. Here the CDR3 DNA reads TGCGCCAGCAGCTATGGGAGGGCGGATTACGAGCAGTACTTC.

The chain couples TRBV5-8 to TRBJ2-2; TRBD1 aligns across 8 bases. The CDR3 is made up of 16 amino acids. CDR1 and CDR2 from the germline V gene are SGHTS and YDEGEE. Losses at the gene ends were 5 bases for V and 3 bases for J; bases not matched to a gene: 9. CDR3 residues: CASRTQGAPDTGELFF. The CDR3 DNA reads as TGTGCCAGCAGGACGCAGGGGGCGCCTGACACCGGGGAGCTGTTTTTT.

Concerning this clone itself: The junction shows a germline mismatch at one end, possibly a read error. The chain has TRBV7-2 and TRBJ1-3; 9 positions match TRBD1. The germline V gene encodes CDR1 SGHTA and CDR2 FQGNSA. The length of the CDR3 is 18 residues. CDR3 in amino acids: CASSLARDRVGSGNTIYF. The CDR3 bases are TGTGCCAGCAGCCTAGCCCGGGACAGGGTTGGTTCTGGAAACACCATATATTTT.

This chain links TRBV6-6 with TRBJ2-7; the D gene is possibly TRBD2 (5 bases). CDR1 and CDR2 (germline): MNHNY, SVGAGI (reference sequence). There are 13 residues in the CDR3. V was cut by 4 bases and J by 6 bases, with 13 bases left in between. The CDR3 protein is CASSSRPGGEQYF. The DNA of the CDR3 is TGTGCCAGCAGTTCACGACCCGGAGGCGAGCAGTACTTC.

The chain employs TRBV30 and TRBJ2-2, with 13 nucleotides matching TRBD2. Germline V CDR1 and CDR2: GTSNPN, SVGIG (reference sequence). The V gene end was trimmed by 5 bases and the J gene end by 6 bases; junction bases not matched to a gene: 12. This CDR3 contains 17 residues. This CDR3 is CAWGGLAGVAVPGELFF. The CDR3 bases are TGTGCCTGGGGTGGACTAGCGGGAGTGGCGGTACCCGGGGAGCTGTTTTTT.

This clone was detected once. The genes are TRBV6-5 and TRBJ2-7; maybe TRBD1 (5 bases). V lost 5 bases and J 4 bases, leaving 15 bases between the germline ends. CDR3 length: 14 amino acids. Germline V gene sequence: CDR1 MNHEY, CDR2 SVGAGI. CDR3 sequence reads: CASSHTDRDYEQYF. CDR3 nucleotide sequence: TGTGCCAGCAGTCACACCGACAGAGATTACGAGCAGTACTTC.

Concerning this clone: The junction and the germline gene differ at one end; a read error may be behind it. The rearrangement joins TRBV6-5 to TRBJ1-5; 8 nucleotides line up with TRBD1. Per germline, CDR1 MNHEY and CDR2 SVGAGI. This CDR3 is built from 11 residues. This chain's CDR3 is CASRGTGGINF. The CDR3 nucleotides are TGTGCCAGCAGGGGGACAGGTGGAATTAATTTT.

The chain uses TRBV10-3 and TRBJ2-7; 10 bases map to TRBD1. V was pared by 7 bases and J by 2 bases, with 2 bases of the junction left unmatched. The CDR3 totals 13 residues. The V gene's germline CDR1 is ENHRY and CDR2 SYGVKD. The CDR3 DNA reads TGTGCCATCACCGGGACAGGGGCCTACGAGCAGTACTTC. Protein: CAITGTGAYEQYF.